This TCR beta chain comes out of a study of regulatory T cells in long-lasting Graves disease. This clonotype was observed at least ten times. Germline CDR1 reads DFQATT; CDR2 reads SNEGSKA (reference sequence). V lost 5 bases and J lost 4; bases outside the gene matches: 11. This CDR3 spans 16 amino acids. This sample's time point: newly diagnosed GD, antithyroid drugs for less than 3 months. There was RNA extracted from PBMCs, and the TCR library was made from it. CDR3-region Arm-PCR and iRepertoire HTBI primers produced the TCR beta libraries. TCRdb used MiXCR to reprocess the multiplex PCR reads, holding one entry per CDR3 protein. The sample contains approximately 400,000 distinct CDR3 sequences, roughly 12% of which appear only once. A further study also used this sample, focusing on T cells in Graves' hyperthyroidism and ophthalmopathy.

The TCR originated in a woman younger than 35 with Graves disease. Sequencing used peripheral blood mononuclear cells (PBMCs), obtained at new diagnosis, from a patient treated with antithyroid drugs. The chain joins TRBV20-1 to TRBJ1-2; 12 nucleotides align to TRBD1. CDR3: CSAPRPGTGGIYGYTF. CDR3 sequence (DNA): TGCAGTGCTCCACGACCTGGGACAGGGGGCATCTATGGCTACACCTTC.